This TCR beta chain was sequenced during a study of Ad26.COV2.S vaccination and SARS-CoV-2 variants. Regarding treatment: about 20 received Ad26.COV2.S at low or high dose, single or two shots; 5 received placebo; per-sample allocation not given. After the first vaccine or placebo injection, samples were drawn on day 63. Assay used: immunoSEQ multiplex PCR; TCRdb lists only in-frame clones, some missing. Of some 290,000 clones listed, roughly 80% are singletons. V lost 0 bases and J lost 7, with 16 bases in between. The CDR3 loop spans 15 amino acids. Germline V gene sequence: CDR1 SGHRS, CDR2 YFSETQ.

The source of this sequence is a person between 18 and 60 years old who received the Ad26.COV2.S COVID-19 vaccine or a placebo. Sequencing used peripheral blood, obtained in a trial of Ad26.COV2.S vaccine versus placebo. The rearrangement joins TRBV5-1 to TRBJ1-1; no definite D call. CDR3 region: CASSLGRELSGEAFF. CDR3 in DNA: TGCGCCAGCAGCTTGGGCCGGGAACTCAGTGGTGAAGCTTTCTTT.